The text below deals with one TCR beta chain. Its antigen is unknown. The PCR contained 60 Vbeta and 13 Jbeta primers. In the source study's methods: Around 10 million of the about 80 million unique TCR beta chains counted in a later analysis were shared. The repertoire was sequenced with immunoSEQ multiplex PCR; TCRdb's copy has only in-frame clones and lacks some. Clone size and the V and J calls come from that table; the DNA yielded D and trimming. This table has some 150,000 clones, about four fifths appearing once. Germline-derived CDR1 and CDR2 are LNHNV and YYDKDF (reference sequence). The CDR3 covers 12 residues. V dropped 2 bases and J dropped 3 bases, with 4 bases sitting between them. These data originate in a study of cytomegalovirus exposure and HLA in healthy donors. Whole-study results and caveats: Using the classifier, cytomegalovirus status was reportedly diagnosed with high specificity and sensitivity. V segments that were indistinguishable, TRBV6-2 and TRBV6-3 among them, were omitted from analysis. The majority of TCR sequences were rare, yet some public TCRs appeared in many donors.

Material: PBMCs. The receptor was derived from a woman aged 50 to 60 in good health and CMV-seronegative. The chain employs TRBV15 and TRBJ2-5; D gene ambiguous. The CDR3 coding sequence is TGTGCCACCAGCAGACAAAAAGAGACCCAGTACTTC. Its protein product is CATSRQKETQYF. Using reference TRBV15 and TRBJ2-5 for the parts outside the CDR3, the full variable domain is DAMVIQNPRYQVTQFGKPVTLSCSQTLNHNVMYWYQQKSSQAPKLLFHYYDKDFNNEADTPDNFQSRRPNTSFCFLDIRSPGLGDTAMYLCATSRQKETQYFGPGTRLLVL.